The source of this T cell receptor (beta chain) is a study of cytomegalovirus exposure and HLA in healthy donors. The V and J ends lost 6 bases and 4 bases respectively, with 10 bases between them. Per germline, CDR1 LGHNA and CDR2 YNFKEQ. The CDR3 spans 13 residues. The PCR made use of 60 Vbeta and 13 Jbeta primers. Some clones are missing from TCRdb's copy, which holds only in-frame ones; the method was immunoSEQ multiplex PCR. Its listing shows about 140,000 clones. The source material was PBMCs. This chain connects TRBV4-2 to TRBJ1-3, with D tentatively TRBD1 (5 bases). This TCR came from a man aged 35 to 55 in good health and CMV-seronegative. The CDR3 spells CASRGGSGNTIYF. The DNA of the CDR3 is TGTGCCAGCAGGGGGGGGTCAGGAAACACCATATATTTT.